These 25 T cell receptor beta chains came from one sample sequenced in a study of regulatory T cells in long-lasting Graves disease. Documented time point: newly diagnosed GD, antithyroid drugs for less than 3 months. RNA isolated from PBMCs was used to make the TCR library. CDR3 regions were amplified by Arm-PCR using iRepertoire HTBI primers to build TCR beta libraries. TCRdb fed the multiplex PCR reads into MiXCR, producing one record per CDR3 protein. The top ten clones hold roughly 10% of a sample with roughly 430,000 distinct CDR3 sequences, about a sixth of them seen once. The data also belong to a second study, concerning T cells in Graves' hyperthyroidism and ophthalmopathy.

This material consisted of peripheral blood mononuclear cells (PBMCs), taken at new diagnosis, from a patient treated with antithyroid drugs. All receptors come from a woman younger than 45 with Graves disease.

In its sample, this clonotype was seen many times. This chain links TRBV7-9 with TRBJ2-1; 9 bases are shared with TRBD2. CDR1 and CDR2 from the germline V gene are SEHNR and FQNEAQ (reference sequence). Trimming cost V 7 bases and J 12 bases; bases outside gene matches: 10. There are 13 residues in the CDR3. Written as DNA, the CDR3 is TGTGCCAGCAAAGGGTCTAGCGGGATTGGGCAGTTCTTC. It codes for CASKGSSGIGQFF.

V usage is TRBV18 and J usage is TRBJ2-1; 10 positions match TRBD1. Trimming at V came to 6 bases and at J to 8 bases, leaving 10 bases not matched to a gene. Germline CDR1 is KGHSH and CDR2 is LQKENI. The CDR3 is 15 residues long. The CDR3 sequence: CASSPGTGDGYEQFF. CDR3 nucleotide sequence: TGTGCCAGCTCCCCCGGGACAGGGGATGGCTATGAGCAGTTCTTC.

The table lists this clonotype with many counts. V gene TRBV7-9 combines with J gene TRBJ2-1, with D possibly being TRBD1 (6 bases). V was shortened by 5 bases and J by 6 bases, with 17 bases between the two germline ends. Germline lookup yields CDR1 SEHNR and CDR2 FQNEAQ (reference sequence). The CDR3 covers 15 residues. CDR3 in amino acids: CASSVQGLLRNEQFF. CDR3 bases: TGTGCCAGCAGCGTACAGGGCCTTTTACGCAATGAGCAGTTCTTC. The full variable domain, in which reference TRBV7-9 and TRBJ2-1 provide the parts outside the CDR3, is DTGVSQNPRHKITKRGQNVTFRCDPISEHNRLYWYRQTLGQGPEFLTYFQNEAQLEKSRLLSDRFSAERPKGSFSTLEIQRTEQGDSAMYLCASSVQGLLRNEQFFGPGTRLTVL.

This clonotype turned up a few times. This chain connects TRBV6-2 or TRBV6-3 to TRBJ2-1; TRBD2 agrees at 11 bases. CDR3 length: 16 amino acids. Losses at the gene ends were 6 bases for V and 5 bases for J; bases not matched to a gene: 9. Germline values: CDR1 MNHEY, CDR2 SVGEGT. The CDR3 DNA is TGTGCCAGCAGATCCTGGCTAGCGGGAGGCGACAATGAGCAGTTCTTC. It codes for CASRSWLAGGDNEQFF.

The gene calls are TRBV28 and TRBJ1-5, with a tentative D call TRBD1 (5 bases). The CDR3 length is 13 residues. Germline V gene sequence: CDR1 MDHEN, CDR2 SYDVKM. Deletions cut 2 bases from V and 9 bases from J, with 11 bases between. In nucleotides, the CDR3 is TGTGCCAGCAGTTTACCTCAGGGTTCGCCCCAGCATTTT. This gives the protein CASSLPQGSPQHF.

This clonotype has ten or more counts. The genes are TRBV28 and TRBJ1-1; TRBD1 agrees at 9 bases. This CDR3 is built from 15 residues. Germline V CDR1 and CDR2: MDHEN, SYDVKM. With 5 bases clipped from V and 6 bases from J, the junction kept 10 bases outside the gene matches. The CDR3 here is CASSLQGARVSEAFF. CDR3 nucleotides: TGTGCCAGCAGTCTACAGGGGGCGCGGGTTTCTGAAGCTTTCTTT.

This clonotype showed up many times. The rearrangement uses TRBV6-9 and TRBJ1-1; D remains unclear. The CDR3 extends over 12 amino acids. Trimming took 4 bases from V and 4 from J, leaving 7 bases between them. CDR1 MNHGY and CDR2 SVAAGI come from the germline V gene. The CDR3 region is CASSSMSTEAFF. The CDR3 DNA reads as TGTGCCAGCAGTTCCATGAGCACTGAAGCTTTCTTT.

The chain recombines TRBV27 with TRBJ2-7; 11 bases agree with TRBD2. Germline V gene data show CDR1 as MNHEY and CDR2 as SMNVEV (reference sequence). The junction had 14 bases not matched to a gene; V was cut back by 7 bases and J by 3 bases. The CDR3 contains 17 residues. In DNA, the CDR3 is TGTGCCAGCAAGGGGGCTAGCGGGAGGTGGGGCCTCTACGAGCAGTACTTC. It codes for CASKGASGRWGLYEQYF.

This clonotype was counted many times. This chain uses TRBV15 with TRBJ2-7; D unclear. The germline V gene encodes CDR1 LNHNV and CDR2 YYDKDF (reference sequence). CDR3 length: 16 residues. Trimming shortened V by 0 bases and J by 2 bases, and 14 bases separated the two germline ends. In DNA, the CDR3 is TGTGCCACCAGCAGAGATCGAGGATCAAGGGCCTACGAGCAGTACTTC. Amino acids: CATSRDRGSRAYEQYF.

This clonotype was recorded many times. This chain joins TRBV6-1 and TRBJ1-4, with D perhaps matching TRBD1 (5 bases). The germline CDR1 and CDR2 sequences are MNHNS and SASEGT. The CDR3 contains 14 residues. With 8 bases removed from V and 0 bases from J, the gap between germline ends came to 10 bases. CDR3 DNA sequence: TGTGCCAGCTCCCCGGGACCAACTAATGAAAAACTGTTTTTT. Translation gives CASSPGPTNEKLFF.

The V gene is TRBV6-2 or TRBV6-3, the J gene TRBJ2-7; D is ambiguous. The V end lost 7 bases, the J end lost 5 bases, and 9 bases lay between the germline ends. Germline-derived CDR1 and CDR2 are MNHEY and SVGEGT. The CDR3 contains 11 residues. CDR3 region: CASTRAHEQYF. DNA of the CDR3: TGTGCCAGCACCAGAGCCCACGAGCAGTACTTC.

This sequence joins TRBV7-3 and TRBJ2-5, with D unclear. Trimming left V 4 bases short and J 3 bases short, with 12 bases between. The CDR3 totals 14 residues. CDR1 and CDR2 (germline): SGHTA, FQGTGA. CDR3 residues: CASSSIAREETQYF. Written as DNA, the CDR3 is TGTGCCAGCAGCTCCATAGCTCGGGAAGAGACCCAGTACTTC.

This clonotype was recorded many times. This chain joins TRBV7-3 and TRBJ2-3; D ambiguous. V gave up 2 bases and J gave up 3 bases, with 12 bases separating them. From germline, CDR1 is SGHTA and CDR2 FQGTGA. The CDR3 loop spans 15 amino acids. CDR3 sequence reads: CASSLAPLGTDTQYF. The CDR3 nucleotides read TGTGCCAGCAGCTTAGCCCCTCTTGGGACAGATACGCAGTATTTT.

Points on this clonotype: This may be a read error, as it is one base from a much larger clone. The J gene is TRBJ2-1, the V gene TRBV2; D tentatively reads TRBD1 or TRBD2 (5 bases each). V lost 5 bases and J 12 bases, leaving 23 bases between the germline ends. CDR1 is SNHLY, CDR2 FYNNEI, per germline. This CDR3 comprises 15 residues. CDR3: CASSPRPGLAYGQFF. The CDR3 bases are TGTGCCAGCAGTCCTCGACCGGGGCTAGCCTATGGGCAGTTCTTC.

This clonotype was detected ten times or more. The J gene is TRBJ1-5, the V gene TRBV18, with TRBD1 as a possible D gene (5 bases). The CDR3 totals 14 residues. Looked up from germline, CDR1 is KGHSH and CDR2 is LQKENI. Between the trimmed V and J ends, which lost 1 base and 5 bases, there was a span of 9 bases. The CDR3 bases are TGTGCCAGCTCACCACGAGGGGCAGATCAGCCCCAGCATTTT. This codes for CASSPRGADQPQHF.

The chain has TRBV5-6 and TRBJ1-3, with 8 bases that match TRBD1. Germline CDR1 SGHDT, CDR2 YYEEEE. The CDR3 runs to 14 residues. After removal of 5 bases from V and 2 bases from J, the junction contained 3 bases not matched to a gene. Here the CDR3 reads CASRKQGAGNTIYF. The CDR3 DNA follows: TGTGCCAGCAGGAAACAGGGGGCTGGAAACACCATATATTTT.

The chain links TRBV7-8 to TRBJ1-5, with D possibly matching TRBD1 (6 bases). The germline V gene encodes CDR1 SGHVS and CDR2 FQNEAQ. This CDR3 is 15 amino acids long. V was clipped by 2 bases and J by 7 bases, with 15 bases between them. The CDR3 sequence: CASSLSAGGGQPQHF. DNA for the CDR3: TGTGCCAGCAGCTTATCGGCCGGGGGCGGCCAGCCCCAGCATTTT.

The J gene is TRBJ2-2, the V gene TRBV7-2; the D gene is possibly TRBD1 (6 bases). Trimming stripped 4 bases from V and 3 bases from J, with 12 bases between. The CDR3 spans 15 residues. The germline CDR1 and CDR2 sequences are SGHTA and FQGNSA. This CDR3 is CASSSRGSHTGELFF. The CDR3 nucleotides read TGTGCCAGCAGCTCTAGGGGGAGCCACACCGGGGAGCTGTTTTTT. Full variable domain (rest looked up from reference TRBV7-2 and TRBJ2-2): GAGVSQSPSNKVTEKGKDVELRCDPISGHTALYWYRQSLGQGLEFLIYFQGNSAPDKSGLPSDRFSAERTGGSVSTLTIQRTQQEDSAVYLCASSSRGSHTGELFFGEGSRLTVL.

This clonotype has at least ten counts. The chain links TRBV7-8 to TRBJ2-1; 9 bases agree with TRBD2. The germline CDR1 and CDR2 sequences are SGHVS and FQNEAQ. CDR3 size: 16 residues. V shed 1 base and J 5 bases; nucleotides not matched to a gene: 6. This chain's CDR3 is CASSLEASGNNNEQFF. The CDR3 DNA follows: TGTGCCAGCAGCTTAGAAGCTAGCGGGAACAACAATGAGCAGTTCTTC.

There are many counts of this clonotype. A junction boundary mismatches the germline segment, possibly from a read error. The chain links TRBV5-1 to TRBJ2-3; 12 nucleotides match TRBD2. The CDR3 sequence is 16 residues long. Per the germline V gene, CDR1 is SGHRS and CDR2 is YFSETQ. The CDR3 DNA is TGTGCCAGCAGCCCCGGACTAGCGGGACGGACAGATACGCAGTATTTT. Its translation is CASSPGLAGRTDTQYF.

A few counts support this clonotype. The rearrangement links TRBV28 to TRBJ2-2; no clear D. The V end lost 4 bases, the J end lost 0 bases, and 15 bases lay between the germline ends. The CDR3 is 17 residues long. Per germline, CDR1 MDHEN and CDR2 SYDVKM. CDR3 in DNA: TGTGCCAGCAGTTCGGTCCCCGCAGCCGCGAACACCGGGGAGCTGTTTTTT. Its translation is CASSSVPAAANTGELFF.

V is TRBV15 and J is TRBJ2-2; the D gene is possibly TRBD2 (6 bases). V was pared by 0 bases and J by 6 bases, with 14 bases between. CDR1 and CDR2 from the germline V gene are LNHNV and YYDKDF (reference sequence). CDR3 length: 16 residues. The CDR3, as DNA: TGTGCCACCAGCAGAGAGGGGGGACCGGGCGCCGGGGAGCTGTTTTTT. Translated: CATSREGGPGAGELFF.

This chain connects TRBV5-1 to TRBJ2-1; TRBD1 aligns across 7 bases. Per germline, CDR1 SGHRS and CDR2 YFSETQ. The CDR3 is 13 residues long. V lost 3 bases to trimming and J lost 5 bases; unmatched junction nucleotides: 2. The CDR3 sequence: CASSWDRNNEQFF. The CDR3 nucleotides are TGCGCCAGCAGCTGGGACAGAAACAATGAGCAGTTCTTC.

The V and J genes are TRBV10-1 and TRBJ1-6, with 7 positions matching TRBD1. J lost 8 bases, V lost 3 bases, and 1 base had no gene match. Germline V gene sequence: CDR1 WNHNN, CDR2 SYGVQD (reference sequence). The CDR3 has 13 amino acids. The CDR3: CASSEGGDSPLHF. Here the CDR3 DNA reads TGCGCCAGCAGTGAAGGGGGCGATTCACCCCTCCACTTT.

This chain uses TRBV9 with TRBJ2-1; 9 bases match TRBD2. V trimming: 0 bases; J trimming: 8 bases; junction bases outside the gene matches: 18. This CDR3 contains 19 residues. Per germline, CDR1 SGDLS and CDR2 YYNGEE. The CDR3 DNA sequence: TGTGCCAGCAGCGTAGATCAGGGGGGCAGGGGACTAGCCTCCGATGAGCAGTTCTTC. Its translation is CASSVDQGGRGLASDEQFF.